This TCR beta chain was recorded in a study of early T cells in non-severe SARS-CoV-2 infection. Study-level background: Chains were not paired, and sequencing was done on bulk RNA from unsorted whole blood.

Individual cDNA molecules received unique molecular identifiers. TCRdb independently ran MiXCR on the 5' RACE reads; one entry per CDR3 protein. The table lists about 60,000 distinct CDR3 sequences, about 9.9% of them singletons. The V end lost 0 bases, the J end lost 0 bases, and 8 bases lay between the germline ends. The CDR3 covers 15 residues. Germline lookup yields CDR1 SGHRS and CDR2 YFSETQ. The sample consisted of whole blood. The clonotype originates from an adult who was a healthcare worker with PCR-confirmed SARS-CoV-2 infection or an uninfected control (not recorded which). V usage is TRBV5-1 and J usage is TRBJ2-3; possibly TRBD2 for D (5 bases). Here the CDR3 DNA reads TGCGCCAGCAGCTTGGTTGGGAGTAGCACAGATACGCAGTATTTT. It encodes CASSLVGSSTDTQYF.